Below, 20 T cell receptor beta chains from the same sample are listed, as sequenced in a study of OX40 agonist ivuxolimab in advanced cancers. Method: immunoSEQ multiplex PCR; TCRdb's copy keeps in-frame clones and lacks some. The sample yields about 38,000 clones, around 92% seen once. This specimen was CD4+ or CD8+ T cells sorted from blood, taken in a trial of the OX40 agonist ivuxolimab. The receptors were gathered from an adult with an advanced solid tumor such as melanoma, head and neck, liver or kidney cancer.

The rearrangement uses TRBV27 and TRBJ1-1; D is ambiguous. This CDR3 comprises 15 residues. Trimming stripped 0 bases from V and 1 base from J, with 9 bases between. CDR1 and CDR2 (germline): MNHEY, SMNVEV (reference sequence). CDR3 in amino acids: CASSLSSKQNTEAFF. DNA for the CDR3: TGTGCCAGCAGTTTATCGAGTAAGCAGAACACTGAAGCTTTCTTT.

The chain combines TRBV5-8 with TRBJ2-3, with a tentative D call TRBD2 (6 bases). Trimming pared 4 bases from V and 6 bases from J, leaving 15 bases between. The germline V gene has CDR1 SGHTS and CDR2 YDEGEE. CDR3 length equals 14 residues. The DNA for the CDR3 is TGTGCCAGCAGCCAAGATTGGGGGGTGGATACGCAGTATTTT. Residues: CASSQDWGVDTQYF.

The chain couples TRBV7-3 to TRBJ2-3, with D hard to call. Per the germline V gene, CDR1 is SGHTA and CDR2 is FQGTGA. CDR3 length: 13 residues. Trimming left V 1 base short and J 4 bases short, with 6 bases between. The CDR3 DNA reads TGTGCCAGCAGCTTAATTACGGCAGATACGCAGTATTTT. Residues: CASSLITADTQYF. Variable domain in full (rest from reference TRBV7-3 and TRBJ2-3): GAGVSQTPSNKVTEKGKYVELRCDPISGHTALYWYRQSLGQGPEFLIYFQGTGAADDSGLPNDRFFAVRPEGSVSTLKIQRTERGDSAVYLCASSLITADTQYFGPGTRLTVL.

This clone was detected only once. V usage is TRBV2 and J usage is TRBJ2-3, with D perhaps matching TRBD1 (5 bases). The germline CDR1 and CDR2 sequences are SNHLY and FYNNEI. V shed 11 bases and J shed 5 bases, with 17 bases lying between them. This CDR3 contains 13 residues. In DNA form, the CDR3 reads TGTGCCGCCCAAACAGGCCAAGGAGATACGCAGTATTTT. Residues: CAAQTGQGDTQYF.

This chain joins TRBV28 and TRBJ2-5; D is uncertain. V was trimmed by 2 bases and J by 1 base, leaving 11 bases between them. The CDR3 sequence is 15 residues long. Germline assignment: CDR1 MDHEN and CDR2 SYDVKM. For the CDR3, the DNA is TGTGCCAGCAGTTTAATGGGCAGCCTCCAAGAGACCCAGTACTTC. It codes for CASSLMGSLQETQYF. Complete variable domain (other parts from reference TRBV28 and TRBJ2-5): DVKVTQSSRYLVKRTGEKVFLECVQDMDHENMFWYRQDPGLGLRLIYFSYDVKMKEKGDIPEGYSVSREKKERFSLILESASTNQTSMYLCASSLMGSLQETQYFGPGTRLLVL.

V usage is TRBV25-1 and J usage is TRBJ1-3; no firm D call. CDR1 is MGHDK and CDR2 is SYGVNS in the germline V gene. Deletions cut 2 bases from V and 0 bases from J, with 8 bases between. The CDR3 extends over 15 amino acids. CDR3 coding DNA: TGTGCCAGCAGTGAAAACGGCCGCTCTGGAAACACCATATATTTT. Residues: CASSENGRSGNTIYF. Full variable domain (missing parts from reference TRBV25-1 and TRBJ1-3): EADIYQTPRYLVIGTGKKITLECSQTMGHDKMYWYQQDPGMELHLIHYSYGVNSTEKGDLSSESTVSRIRTEHFPLTLESARPSHTSQYLCASSENGRSGNTIYFGEGSWLTVV.

V is TRBV6-5 and J is TRBJ1-2; D is possibly TRBD1 (5 bases). Germline-derived CDR1 and CDR2 are MNHEY and SVGAGI. Trimming took off 6 bases at V and 7 bases at J, with 9 bases between the two ends. CDR3 length equals 11 residues. The CDR3 region is CASSPRAGYTF. The CDR3 region has the DNA TGTGCCAGCAGCCCCAGGGCTGGCTACACCTTC.

The rearrangement uses TRBV2 and TRBJ2-3, with no clear D. The germline V gene has CDR1 SNHLY and CDR2 FYNNEI. Trimming removed 2 bases from V and 0 bases from J, with 18 bases in between. This CDR3 comprises 18 residues. The CDR3 is CASSEYLSMAASTDTQYF. The CDR3 DNA follows: TGTGCCAGCAGTGAATACTTGTCGATGGCGGCTAGCACAGATACGCAGTATTTT.

The chain carries TRBV6-1 and TRBJ2-7; D gene unclear. This CDR3 comprises 15 residues. Deletions cut 1 base from V and 2 bases from J, with 12 bases between. Germline CDR1 MNHNS, CDR2 SASEGT. The CDR3 here is CASSEGVLGPYEQYF. The CDR3 bases are TGTGCCAGCAGTGAAGGTGTCTTAGGGCCCTACGAGCAGTACTTC.

This chain uses TRBV6-1 with TRBJ1-2, with a possible D match to TRBD1 (5 bases). Germline CDR1 is MNHNS and CDR2 is SASEGT. The CDR3 length is 14 residues. V shed 3 bases and J shed 8 bases, with 16 bases lying between them. CDR3 nucleotides: TGTGCCAGCAGTGAGGAACAGGTTGGGGAAGGCTACACCTTC. Residues: CASSEEQVGEGYTF.

The chain joins TRBV11-2 to TRBJ1-2; D is ambiguous. Trimming removed 3 bases at V and 4 bases at J, with 9 bases between. The CDR3 sequence is 13 residues long. Germline V CDR1 and CDR2: SGHAT, FQNNGV. The DNA of the CDR3 is TGTGCCAGCAGCTTGAGGAATGGCTATGGCTACACCTTC. Encoded protein: CASSLRNGYGYTF.

CDR3: CASSLHPGTRGVRDEQFF. Written as DNA, the CDR3 is TGTGCCAGCAGCCTACACCCCGGGACTAGGGGTGTTAGGGATGAGCAGTTCTTC. This chain connects TRBV7-6 to TRBJ2-1; 8 bases are shared with TRBD2. The CDR3 loop spans 18 amino acids. With 5 bases clipped from V and 8 bases from J, the junction kept 20 bases outside the gene matches. CDR1 and CDR2 from the germline V gene are SGHVS and FNYEAQ.

The V call is TRBV19, the J call TRBJ1-1; 7 nucleotides line up with TRBD1. Germline assignment: CDR1 LNHDA and CDR2 SQIVND (reference sequence). The CDR3 contains 16 residues. Losses at the gene ends were 6 bases for V and 6 bases for J; bases not matched to a gene: 16. CDR3 sequence: CASRKPTGPLGSEAFF. CDR3 bases: TGTGCCAGTAGGAAACCGACAGGGCCCTTAGGTTCTGAAGCTTTCTTT.

In its sample, this clone was seen once. The chain uses TRBV5-8 and TRBJ2-3, with D possibly TRBD1 on 6 matching bases. V was cut by 3 bases and J by 14 bases, with 31 bases left in between. Per the germline V gene, CDR1 is SGHTS and CDR2 is YDEGEE. The CDR3 spans 17 residues. CDR3 in DNA: TGTGCCAGCAGCTCCCCCAGGGGCTCCGAACCTAGATACCCCCGGTATTTT. Translation: CASSSPRGSEPRYPRYF.

The chain couples TRBV25-1 to TRBJ2-1; 9 bases line up with TRBD2. Germline lookup yields CDR1 MGHDK and CDR2 SYGVNS. V shed 3 bases, J shed 7 bases, and the junction held 7 bases outside the gene matches. The CDR3 extends over 15 amino acids. The CDR3 reads CASSDFAGGLNEQFF. The DNA for the CDR3 is TGTGCCAGCAGTGACTTCGCGGGAGGGTTGAATGAGCAGTTCTTC.

This clone was observed once. The genes are TRBV10-2 and TRBJ2-7, with TRBD1 matching 7 bases. The CDR3 consists of 12 residues. V shed 9 bases, J shed 0 bases, and the junction held 2 bases outside the gene matches. In germline, CDR1 is WSHSY, CDR2 SAAADI. The CDR3: CASTGDSYEQYF. CDR3 bases: TGCGCCAGTACAGGGGACTCCTACGAGCAGTACTTC.

The chain employs TRBV11-2 and TRBJ2-2; unclear D gene. Trimming shortened V by 0 bases and J by 2 bases, and 13 bases separated the two germline ends. CDR1 SGHAT and CDR2 FQNNGV come from the germline V gene. The CDR3 consists of 17 residues. The DNA for the CDR3 is TGTGCCAGCAGCTTAGAAGTTCGGGTCGAAAACACCGGGGAGCTGTTTTTT. This translates into CASSLEVRVENTGELFF.

The chain uses TRBV7-6 and TRBJ2-3, with D hard to call. The V gene's germline CDR1 is SGHVS and CDR2 FNYEAQ. The CDR3 sequence is 14 residues long. V was cut by 1 base and J by 7 bases, with 12 bases left in between. The CDR3 DNA reads as TGTGCCAGCAGCTTAGTGCTCTTTGATAATACGCAGTATTTT. This codes for CASSLVLFDNTQYF.

This clone has just one count. V and J are TRBV7-9 and TRBJ2-7, with 11 positions matching TRBD1. This CDR3 spans 14 amino acids. The V gene's germline CDR1 is SEHNR and CDR2 FQNEAQ (reference sequence). The J segment lost 3 bases and the V segment lost 5 bases, leaving 3 bases of the junction unmatched. CDR3: CASSEGQGVYEQYV. The CDR3, as DNA: TGTGCCAGCAGCGAGGGACAGGGGGTCTACGAGCAGTACGTC.

This clone was detected only once. The chain is built from TRBV10-3 and TRBJ2-1, with 10 bases that match TRBD2. V gave up 11 bases and J gave up 4 bases; unmatched junction bases: 8. The CDR3 loop spans 14 amino acids. The V gene's germline CDR1 is ENHRY and CDR2 SYGVKD. CDR3 loop: CAVSGLADYNEQFF. In DNA, the CDR3 is TGTGCCGTGTCCGGACTAGCGGATTACAATGAGCAGTTCTTC.